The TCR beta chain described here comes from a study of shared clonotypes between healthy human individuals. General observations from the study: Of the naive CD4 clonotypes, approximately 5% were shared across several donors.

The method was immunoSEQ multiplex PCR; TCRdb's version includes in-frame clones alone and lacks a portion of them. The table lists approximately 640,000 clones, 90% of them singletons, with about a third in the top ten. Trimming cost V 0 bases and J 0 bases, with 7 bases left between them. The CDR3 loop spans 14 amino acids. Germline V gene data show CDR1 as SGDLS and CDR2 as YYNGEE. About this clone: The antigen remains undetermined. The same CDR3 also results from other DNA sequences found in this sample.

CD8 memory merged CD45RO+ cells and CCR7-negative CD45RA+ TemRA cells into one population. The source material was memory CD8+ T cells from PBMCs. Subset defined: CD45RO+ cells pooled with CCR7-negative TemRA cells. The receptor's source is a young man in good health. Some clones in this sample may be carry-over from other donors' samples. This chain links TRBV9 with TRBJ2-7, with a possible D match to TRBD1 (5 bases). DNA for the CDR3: TGTGCCAGCAGCGTAGGGGGCCTCTCCTACGAGCAGTACTTC. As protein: CASSVGGLSYEQYF.